Shown below are 23 T cell receptor beta chains from a single sample sequenced in a study of shared clonotypes between healthy human individuals. The protocol was immunoSEQ multiplex PCR, while the TCRdb copy is restricted to in-frame clones and leaves out a portion. Altogether hundreds of thousands of clones are present, roughly 70% being singletons, with the ten largest covering approximately 2%. What was sequenced was memory CD4+ T cells sorted from blood. Subset given: CD45RA-negative fraction. These receptors originate from a woman aged 25 to 39 in good health.

The genes are TRBV18 and TRBJ1-1; TRBD1 matches 8 bases. Germline CDR1 is KGHSH and CDR2 is LQKENI. J lost 4 bases, V lost 3 bases, and 7 bases had no gene match. There are 15 residues in the CDR3. The DNA for the CDR3 is TGTGCCAGCTCACCGCGACAGGGGCGGGGCACTGAAGCTTTCTTT. Its protein is CASSPRQGRGTEAFF.

This chain links TRBV7-9 with TRBJ2-7; D is undetermined. The V end lost 3 bases, the J end lost 2 bases, and 14 bases lay between the germline ends. Germline V CDR1 and CDR2: SEHNR, FQNEAQ (reference sequence). The CDR3 loop spans 15 amino acids. The DNA of the CDR3 is TGTGCCAGCAGCTTGCGCGGAGTCCATACCTACGAGCAGTACTTC. Amino acid sequence: CASSLRGVHTYEQYF.

Concerning this clone: The same CDR3 can be traced to other DNA sequences in this sample. The chain combines TRBV2 with TRBJ1-1, with a possible D match to TRBD1 (6 bases). The V end lost 4 bases, the J end lost 1 base, and 10 bases lay between the germline ends. The CDR3 totals 14 residues. Germline V lookup: CDR1 SNHLY, CDR2 FYNNEI. This CDR3 is CASSATGKNTEAFF. CDR3 nucleotides: TGTGCCAGCAGTGCGACAGGAAAGAACACTGAAGCTTTCTTT.

This chain uses TRBV25-1 with TRBJ1-5; D gene uncertain. CDR3 length: 14 amino acids. V was shortened by 4 bases and J by 2 bases, with 9 bases between the two germline ends. Germline V gene data show CDR1 as MGHDK and CDR2 as SYGVNS. The CDR3: CASSVYHGNQPQHF. The DNA for the CDR3 is TGTGCCAGCAGTGTATACCACGGCAATCAGCCCCAGCATTTT.

This chain connects TRBV11-2 to TRBJ1-1; D not certain. This CDR3 has 14 amino acids. The V and J ends lost 3 bases and 0 bases respectively, with 8 bases between them. Germline values: CDR1 SGHAT, CDR2 FQNNGV. CDR3 in amino acids: CASSFGGMNTEAFF. The CDR3 DNA follows: TGTGCCAGCAGCTTCGGCGGAATGAACACTGAAGCTTTCTTT.

The chain couples TRBV5-5 to TRBJ1-2; 7 nucleotides align to TRBD1. V lost 4 bases to trimming and J lost 4 bases; unmatched junction nucleotides: 13. This CDR3 is 16 amino acids long. Germline V gene sequence: CDR1 SGHKS, CDR2 YYEKEE (reference sequence). CDR3 bases: TGTGCCAGCAGCCCCCTGGTGATAGGGGGCGTCTATGGCTACACCTTC. It yields the protein CASSPLVIGGVYGYTF.

V usage is TRBV10-1 and J usage is TRBJ2-7; D may be TRBD1 (6 bases). V lost 3 bases and J 3 bases, leaving 9 bases between the germline ends. This CDR3 contains 13 residues. Germline V CDR1 and CDR2: WNHNN, SYGVQD (reference sequence). The CDR3 DNA is TGCGCCAGCAGTGATGGACAGCTCTACGAGCAGTACTTC. This codes for CASSDGQLYEQYF.

The V and J genes are TRBV28 and TRBJ2-3; 7 nucleotides match TRBD1. This CDR3 is built from 15 residues. With V trimmed by 6 bases and J by 1 base, 7 bases remained unmatched. Per the germline V gene, CDR1 is MDHEN and CDR2 is SYDVKM. The CDR3: CASSPGTAGTDTQYF. In DNA, the CDR3 is TGTGCCAGCAGCCCTGGGACAGCGGGCACAGATACGCAGTATTTT.

This chain connects TRBV29-1 to TRBJ2-1, with 10 bases identical to TRBD1. Germline lookup yields CDR1 SQVTM and CDR2 ANQGSEA. This CDR3 contains 13 residues. V lost 7 bases and J lost 5; bases outside the gene matches: 5. The CDR3 is CSAGTGEHNEQFF. As DNA, the CDR3 is TGCAGCGCCGGGACAGGGGAGCACAATGAGCAGTTCTTC.

V usage is TRBV19 and J usage is TRBJ2-7; 7 bases are shared with TRBD1. Germline CDR1 is LNHDA and CDR2 is SQIVND (reference sequence). This CDR3 has 13 residues. The J segment lost 6 bases and the V segment lost 3 bases, leaving 5 bases of the junction unmatched. The CDR3, as DNA: TGTGCCAGTAGTATCCAACGACAGGGCGAGCAGTACTTC. As protein: CASSIQRQGEQYF.

This clone was seen many times. The chain carries TRBV7-8 and TRBJ1-3; perhaps TRBD1 as D (5 bases). Germline V gene data show CDR1 as SGHVS and CDR2 as FQNEAQ. The V end lost 5 bases, the J end lost 2 bases, and 13 bases lay between the germline ends. The length of the CDR3 is 15 residues. CDR3 sequence: CASSHPPGAGNTIYF. The CDR3 DNA is TGTGCCAGCAGCCACCCACCGGGGGCTGGAAACACCATATATTTT.

J is TRBJ1-3 and V is TRBV5-6, with D unclear. The CDR3 consists of 14 residues. The ends were cut back, 0 bases at V and 2 bases at J, with 6 bases in the middle. Germline CDR1 SGHDT, CDR2 YYEEEE. The DNA for the CDR3 is TGTGCCAGCAGCTTGGTGGGGACTGGAAACACCATATATTTT. Translated, it gives CASSLVGTGNTIYF.

The rearrangement joins TRBV6-6 to TRBJ2-1; TRBD2 aligns across 7 bases. The germline V gene encodes CDR1 MNHNY and CDR2 SVGAGI (reference sequence). The V gene end was trimmed by 6 bases and the J gene end by 0 bases; junction bases not matched to a gene: 8. The CDR3 runs to 16 residues. Written as DNA, the CDR3 is TGTGCCAGCAGAGATAGCGGGTCCACCTCCTACAATGAGCAGTTCTTC. Protein product: CASRDSGSTSYNEQFF.

This clone has more than one count but fewer than ten. The rearrangement uses TRBV6-6 and TRBJ2-5, with 9 bases that match TRBD1. The germline CDR1 and CDR2 sequences are MNHNY and SVGAGI (reference sequence). V shed 8 bases, J shed 5 bases, and the junction held 3 bases outside the gene matches. The CDR3 has 12 amino acids. The CDR3 DNA follows: TGTGCCAGCGGACAGGGGCCTGAGACCCAGTACTTC. Amino acids: CASGQGPETQYF.

The rearrangement links TRBV30 to TRBJ1-6; TRBD1 matches 9 bases. J was trimmed by 10 bases and V by 0 bases; bases with no gene match: 4. This CDR3 is built from 14 residues. Germline CDR1 and CDR2: GTSNPN and SVGIG (reference sequence). CDR3 loop: CAWSVKDRGSPLHF. The DNA for the CDR3 is TGTGCCTGGAGTGTAAAGGACAGGGGATCACCCCTCCACTTT.

V and J are TRBV29-1 and TRBJ2-7; 8 bases align to TRBD2. Germline V CDR1 and CDR2: SQVTM, ANQGSEA. The length of the CDR3 is 12 residues. The V and J ends lost 4 bases and 3 bases, in that order; junction bases with no gene match: 2. The CDR3 loop is CSVAREGYEQYF. The DNA of the CDR3 is TGCAGCGTTGCTCGGGAGGGCTACGAGCAGTACTTC.

V usage is TRBV2 and J usage is TRBJ2-6; TRBD2 agrees at 11 bases. The germline CDR1 and CDR2 sequences are SNHLY and FYNNEI. The CDR3 has 19 residues. V was clipped by 8 bases and J by 2 bases; unmatched bases: 14. DNA for the CDR3: TGTGCCAGCGAAGAGGCTAGCGGGAGGACTGTTGCTGGGGCCAACGTCCTGACTTTC. Amino acid sequence: CASEEASGRTVAGANVLTF.

This clone has just a few counts. The rearrangement joins TRBV14 to TRBJ2-7; D remains unclear. The germline CDR1 and CDR2 sequences are SGHDN and FVKESK. This CDR3 region has 16 residues. V was pared by 1 base and J by 0 bases, with 13 bases between. The CDR3 loop reads CASSQAGPHLSYEQYF. The CDR3 region has the DNA TGTGCCAGCAGCCAAGCCGGACCCCATCTCTCCTACGAGCAGTACTTC.

The sample holds one count of this clone. The V gene is TRBV9, the J gene TRBJ1-3; the D gene is possibly TRBD1 (6 bases). The CDR3 contains 15 residues. Germline loops: CDR1 SGDLS, CDR2 YYNGEE. V lost 0 bases and J lost 7, with 14 bases in between. The CDR3 DNA reads TGTGCCAGCAGCGTAGGAGGAGGACAGCCTAACACCATATATTTT. Its translation: CASSVGGGQPNTIYF. Supplemented by reference TRBV9 and TRBJ1-3, the full variable domain reads DSGVTQTPKHLITATGQRVTLRCSPRSGDLSVYWYQQSLDQGLQFLIQYYNGEERAKGNILERFSAQQFPDLHSELNLSSLELGDSALYFCASSVGGGQPNTIYFGEGSWLTVV.

The CDR3 coding sequence is TGTGCCAGCAGCGCGGGGGCAGGCTACGAGCAGTACTTC. Translated, it gives CASSAGAGYEQYF. The rearrangement links TRBV7-2 to TRBJ2-7, with a possible D match to TRBD2 (7 bases). V lost 5 bases to trimming and J lost 3 bases, with 11 bases between them. CDR1 is SGHTA and CDR2 is FQGNSA in the germline V gene. This CDR3 spans 13 amino acids.

This chain links TRBV5-4 with TRBJ2-3, with D tentatively TRBD1 or TRBD2 (5 bases each). Germline V CDR1 and CDR2: SGHNT, YYREEE (reference sequence). V was cut by 3 bases and J by 2 bases, with 13 bases left in between. The CDR3 sequence is 15 residues long. The chain's CDR3 is CASSYRDGNTDTQYF. Here the CDR3 DNA reads TGTGCCAGCAGCTACCGGGACGGAAACACAGATACGCAGTATTTT.

The chain couples TRBV2 to TRBJ2-1; 10 positions agree with TRBD2. The V and J ends lost 7 bases and 5 bases, in that order; junction bases with no gene match: 8. This CDR3 is 15 amino acids long. Looked up from germline, CDR1 is SNHLY and CDR2 is FYNNEI. The CDR3 reads CASTRRTSGDNEQFF. DNA for the CDR3: TGTGCCAGCACCAGACGGACTAGCGGAGACAATGAGCAGTTCTTC. Full variable domain (missing parts from reference TRBV2 and TRBJ2-1): EPEVTQTPSHQVTQMGQEVILRCVPISNHLYFYWYRQILGQKVEFLVSFYNNEISEKSEIFDDQFSVERPDGSNFTLKIRSTKLEDSAMYFCASTRRTSGDNEQFFGPGTRLTVL.

This chain connects TRBV10-1 to TRBJ2-7; D is perhaps TRBD1 or TRBD2 (5 bases each). The CDR3 spans 15 residues. Germline values: CDR1 WNHNN, CDR2 SYGVQD (reference sequence). Trimming took 3 bases from V and 6 from J, leaving 18 bases between them. CDR3 residues: CASSDTGTLTSEQYF. The CDR3 bases are TGCGCCAGCAGTGATACCGGGACCCTTACCTCCGAGCAGTACTTC.